This T cell receptor beta chain was profiled in a study of glioma-infiltrating T cells after dendritic cell vaccination. Study as a whole: Three intradermal dendritic cell vaccine injections were given every two weeks. Findings and limits, study-wide: Only a small number of patients had complete blood and tumor samples.

The length of the CDR3 is 15 residues. Looked up from germline, CDR1 is MNHNY and CDR2 is SVGAGI (reference sequence). V lost 2 bases to trimming and J lost 2 bases; unmatched junction nucleotides: 1. This clone was detected only once. The antigen is unknown. The repertoire was sequenced with immunoSEQ multiplex PCR; TCRdb's copy has only in-frame clones and lacks some. The repertoire includes 65,000 to 80,000 clones, 81% of them detected once, and under 8% sits in the top ten. The receptor comes from a human donor with glioblastoma. The V gene is TRBV6-6, the J gene TRBJ2-7; 12 bases match TRBD1. Specimen: blood, collected before dendritic cell vaccination. DNA for the CDR3: TGTGCCAGCAGTTACGGGACAGGGGGCACCTACGAGCAGTACTTC. Amino acid sequence: CASSYGTGGTYEQYF.